Sequencing of this T cell receptor beta chain was carried out in a study of T-cell reconstitution after alpha-beta-depleted transplantation in children. The V and J ends lost 3 bases and 2 bases respectively, with 25 bases between them. Germline V gene lookup returns CDR1 GTSNPN and CDR2 SVGIG (reference sequence). The CDR3 totals 18 residues. It was with unique molecular identifiers that the TCRbeta library was prepared. MiXCR, run by TCRdb on the PCR reads, gives a single entry per CDR3 protein. The table has more than 400,000 distinct CDR3 sequences, around 10% seen once; the top ten hold approximately 14%.

The V call is TRBV30, the J call TRBJ1-2; D ambiguous. Sequenced here: PBMCs, mostly from graft donor cells, sampled 180 days after TCRalphabeta/CD19-depleted stem cell transplant. The sequence was collected from a female patient between 2 and 15 years old who had a stem cell transplant for aplastic anemia, so the T cells may come from the graft donor. The CDR3 region is CAWSATKPLDPLNYGYTF. The CDR3, as DNA: TGTGCCTGGAGCGCCACAAAACCATTAGACCCGTTGAACTATGGCTACACCTTC.